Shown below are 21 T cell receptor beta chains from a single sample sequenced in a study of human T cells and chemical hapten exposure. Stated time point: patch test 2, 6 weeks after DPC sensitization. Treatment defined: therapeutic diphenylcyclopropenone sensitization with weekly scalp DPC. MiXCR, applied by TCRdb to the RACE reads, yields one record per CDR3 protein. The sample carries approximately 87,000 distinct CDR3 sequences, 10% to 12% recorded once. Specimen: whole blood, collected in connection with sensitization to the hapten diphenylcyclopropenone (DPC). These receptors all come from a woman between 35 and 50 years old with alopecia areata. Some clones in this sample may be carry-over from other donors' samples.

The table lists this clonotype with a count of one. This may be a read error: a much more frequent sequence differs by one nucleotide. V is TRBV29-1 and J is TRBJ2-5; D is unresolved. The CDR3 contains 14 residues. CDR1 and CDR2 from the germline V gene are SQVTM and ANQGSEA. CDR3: CSVEDPDSLETQHF. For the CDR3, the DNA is TGCAGCGTTGAAGATCCCGATTCGTTAGAGACCCAGCACTTC.

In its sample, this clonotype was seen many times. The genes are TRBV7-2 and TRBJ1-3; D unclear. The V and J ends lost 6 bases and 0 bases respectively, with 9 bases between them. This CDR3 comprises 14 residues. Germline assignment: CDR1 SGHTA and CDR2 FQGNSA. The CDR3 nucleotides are TGTGCCAGCAGTCCCGGCCTCTCTGGAAACACCATATATTTT. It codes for CASSPGLSGNTIYF.

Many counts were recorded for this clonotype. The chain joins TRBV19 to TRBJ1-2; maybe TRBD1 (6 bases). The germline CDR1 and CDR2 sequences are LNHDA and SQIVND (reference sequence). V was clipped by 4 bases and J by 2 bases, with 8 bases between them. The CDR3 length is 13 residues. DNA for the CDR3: TGTGCCAGTAGTAGACAGGAAAACTATGGCTACACCTTC. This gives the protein CASSRQENYGYTF.

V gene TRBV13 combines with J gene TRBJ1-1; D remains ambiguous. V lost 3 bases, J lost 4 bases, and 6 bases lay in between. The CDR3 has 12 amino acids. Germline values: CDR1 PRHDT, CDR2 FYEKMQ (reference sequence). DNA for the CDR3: TGTGCCAGCAGCTTCCCGACCACTGAAGCTTTCTTT. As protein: CASSFPTTEAFF.

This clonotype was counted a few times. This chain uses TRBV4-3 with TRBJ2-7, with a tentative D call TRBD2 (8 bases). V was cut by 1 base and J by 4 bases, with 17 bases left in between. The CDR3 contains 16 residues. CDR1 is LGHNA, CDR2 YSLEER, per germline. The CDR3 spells CASSQASGGQSYEQYF. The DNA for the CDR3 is TGCGCCAGCAGCCAAGCAAGCGGGGGACAGTCGTACGAGCAGTACTTC.

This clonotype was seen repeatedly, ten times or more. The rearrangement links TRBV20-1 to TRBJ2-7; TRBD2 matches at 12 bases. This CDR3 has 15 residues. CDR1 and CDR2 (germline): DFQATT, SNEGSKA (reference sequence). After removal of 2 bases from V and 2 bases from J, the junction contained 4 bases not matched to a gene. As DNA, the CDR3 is TGCAGTGCTAGAAAGGGACTAGCGGGCCCCTACGAGCAGTACTTC. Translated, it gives CSARKGLAGPYEQYF.

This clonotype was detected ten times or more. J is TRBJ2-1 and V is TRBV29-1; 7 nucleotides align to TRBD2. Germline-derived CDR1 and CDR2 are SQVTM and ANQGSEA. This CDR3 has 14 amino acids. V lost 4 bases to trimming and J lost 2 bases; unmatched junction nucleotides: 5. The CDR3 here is CSVVRERPYNEQFF. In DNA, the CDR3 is TGCAGCGTTGTGCGGGAGAGGCCCTACAATGAGCAGTTCTTC.

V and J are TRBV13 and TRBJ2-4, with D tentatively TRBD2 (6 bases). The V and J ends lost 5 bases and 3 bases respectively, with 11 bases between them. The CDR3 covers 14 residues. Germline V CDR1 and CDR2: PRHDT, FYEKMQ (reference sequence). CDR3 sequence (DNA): TGTGCCAGCAGCACCCGGACTATCAAAAACATTCAGTACTTC. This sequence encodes CASSTRTIKNIQYF.

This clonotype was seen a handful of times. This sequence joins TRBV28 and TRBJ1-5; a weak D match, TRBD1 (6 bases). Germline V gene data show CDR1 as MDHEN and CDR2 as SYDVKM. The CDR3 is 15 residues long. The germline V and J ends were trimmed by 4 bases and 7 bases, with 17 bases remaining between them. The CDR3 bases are TGTGCCAGCAGTTCGCCTAGGGGGACGGGGCAGCCCCAGCATTTT. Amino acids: CASSSPRGTGQPQHF.

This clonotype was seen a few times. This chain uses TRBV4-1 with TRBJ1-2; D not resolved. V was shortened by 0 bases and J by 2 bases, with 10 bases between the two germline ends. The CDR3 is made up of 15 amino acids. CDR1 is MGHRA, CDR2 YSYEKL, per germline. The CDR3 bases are TGCGCCAGCAGCCAAGAGATCAGAGACAACTATGGCTACACCTTC. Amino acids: CASSQEIRDNYGYTF.

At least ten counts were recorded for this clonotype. CDR3 region: CAISEPGLAGGETQYF. DNA for the CDR3: TGTGCCATCAGTGAGCCTGGACTAGCGGGAGGGGAGACCCAGTACTTC. The V call is TRBV10-3, the J call TRBJ2-5; 15 positions agree with TRBD2. V trimming: 2 bases; J trimming: 5 bases; junction bases outside the gene matches: 3. Germline V gene data show CDR1 as ENHRY and CDR2 as SYGVKD. The CDR3 has 16 residues.

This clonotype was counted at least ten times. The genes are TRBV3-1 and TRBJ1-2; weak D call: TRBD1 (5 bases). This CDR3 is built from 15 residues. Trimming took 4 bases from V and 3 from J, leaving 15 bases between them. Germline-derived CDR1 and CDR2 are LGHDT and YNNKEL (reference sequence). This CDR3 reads CASSPNWDADYGYTF. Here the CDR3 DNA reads TGTGCCAGCAGCCCAAATTGGGACGCCGACTATGGCTACACCTTC.

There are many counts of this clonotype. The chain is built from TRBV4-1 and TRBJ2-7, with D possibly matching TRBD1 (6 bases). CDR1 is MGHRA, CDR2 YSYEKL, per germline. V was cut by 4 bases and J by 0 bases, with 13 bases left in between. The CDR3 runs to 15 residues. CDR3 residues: CASSPVDSASYEQYF. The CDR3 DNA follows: TGCGCCAGCAGCCCAGTGGACAGTGCCTCCTACGAGCAGTACTTC.

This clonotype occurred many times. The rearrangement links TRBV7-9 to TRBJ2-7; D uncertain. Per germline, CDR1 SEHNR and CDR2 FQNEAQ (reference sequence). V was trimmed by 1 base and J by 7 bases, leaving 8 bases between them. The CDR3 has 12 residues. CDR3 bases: TGTGCCAGCAGCTTAGGGGTGGGGGAGCAGTACTTC. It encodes CASSLGVGEQYF. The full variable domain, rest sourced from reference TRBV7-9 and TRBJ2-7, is DTGVSQNPRHKITKRGQNVTFRCDPISEHNRLYWYRQTLGQGPEFLTYFQNEAQLEKSRLLSDRFSAERPKGSFSTLEIQRTEQGDSAMYLCASSLGVGEQYFGPGTRLTVT.

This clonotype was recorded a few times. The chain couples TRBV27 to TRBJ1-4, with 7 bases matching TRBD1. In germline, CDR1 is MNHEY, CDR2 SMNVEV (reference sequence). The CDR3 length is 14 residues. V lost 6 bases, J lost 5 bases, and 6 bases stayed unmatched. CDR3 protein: CASRRGPRNEKLFF. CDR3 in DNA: TGTGCCAGCAGGAGGGGGCCCCGCAATGAAAAACTGTTTTTT. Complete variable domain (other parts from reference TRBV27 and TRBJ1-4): EAQVTQNPRYLITVTGKKLTVTCSQNMNHEYMSWYRQDPGLGLRQIYYSMNVEVTDKGDVPEGYKVSRKEKRNFPLILESPSPNQTSLYFCASRRGPRNEKLFFGSGTQLSVL.

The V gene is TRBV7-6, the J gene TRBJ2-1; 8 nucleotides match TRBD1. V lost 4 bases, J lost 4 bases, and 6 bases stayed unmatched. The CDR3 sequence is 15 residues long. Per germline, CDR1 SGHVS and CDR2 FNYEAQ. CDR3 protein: CASSSGGGRYNEQFF. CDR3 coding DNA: TGTGCCAGCAGCTCAGGGGGCGGCCGGTACAATGAGCAGTTCTTC.

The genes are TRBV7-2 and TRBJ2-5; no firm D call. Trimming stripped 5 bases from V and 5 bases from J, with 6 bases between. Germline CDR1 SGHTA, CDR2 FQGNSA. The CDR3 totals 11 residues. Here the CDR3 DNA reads TGTGCCAGCAGCCCCCGGGAGACCCAGTACTTC. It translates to CASSPRETQYF.

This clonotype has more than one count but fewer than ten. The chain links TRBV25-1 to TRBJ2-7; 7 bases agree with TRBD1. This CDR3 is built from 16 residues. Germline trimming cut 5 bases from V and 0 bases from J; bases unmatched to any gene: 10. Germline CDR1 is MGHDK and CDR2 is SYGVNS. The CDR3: CASSYMGQPYSYEQYF. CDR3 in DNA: TGTGCCAGCAGTTACATGGGACAGCCCTACTCCTACGAGCAGTACTTC.

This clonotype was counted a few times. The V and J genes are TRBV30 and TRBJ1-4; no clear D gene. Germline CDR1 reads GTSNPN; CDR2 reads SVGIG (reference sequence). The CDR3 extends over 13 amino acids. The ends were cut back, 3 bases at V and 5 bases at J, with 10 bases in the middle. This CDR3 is CAWSPWRNEKLFF. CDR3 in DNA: TGTGCCTGGAGCCCTTGGCGGAATGAAAAACTGTTTTTT.

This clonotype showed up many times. The CDR3 region is CSVEDQKNEKLFF. CDR3 nucleotide sequence: TGCAGCGTTGAAGATCAGAAGAACGAAAAACTGTTTTTT. The chain couples TRBV29-1 to TRBJ1-4; D gene uncertain. Germline V CDR1 and CDR2: SQVTM, ANQGSEA. V lost 0 bases, J lost 8 bases, and 10 bases lay in between. The CDR3 spans 13 residues.

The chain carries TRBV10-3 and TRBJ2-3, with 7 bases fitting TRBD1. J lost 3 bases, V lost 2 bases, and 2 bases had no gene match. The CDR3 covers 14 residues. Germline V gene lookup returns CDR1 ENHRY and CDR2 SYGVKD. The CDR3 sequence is CAISEGTDTDTQYF. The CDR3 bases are TGTGCCATCAGTGAGGGGACAGATACAGATACGCAGTATTTT.